What follows describes a single TCR beta chain. The antigen this receptor binds is unknown. Qualities for individual bases were not recorded, and no much larger clone is one base off. The collaborating institutions used their own protocols to collect whole blood in K2EDTA tubes. Collaborator samples were shipped for TCRbeta analysis as frozen whole blood, isolated PBMCs, or DNA extracted from either sample type. These data belong to a study of blood T cell repertoires in COVID-19 (TCRdb year 2020). At the level of the whole study: Samples covering the acute and convalescent phases of COVID-19 were provided by collaborators in the United States, Italy and Spain. The prospective study material was composed of cDNA or gDNA derived from T cells, B-cell-depleted T cells, or PBMCs. Deeply sampled blood TCRbeta repertoires from subjects exposed to, actively infected with, or recovered from COVID-19 were included in the dataset. The repertoires were released in a freely available public database intended as a resource for research on the immune response to SARS-CoV-2. Samples were obtained from the ongoing ImmuneRACE study (first 160 participants) and from over 1,000 subjects provided by 6 global collaborators. The sample metadata nearly always contained a de-identified subject ID, COVID-19 status, age in years and sex. HLA class I and class II types, where available, came from metadata supplied by the sample provider rather than from assay-based typing.

TCRbeta CDR3 regions were amplified from genomic DNA by means of the immunoSEQ Assay, a bias-controlled multiplex PCR. As for how the authors treated the data: The number of nucleated cells in each sample was estimated from the amplification of reference gene primers within the assay. To quantify the absolute abundance of each unique TCRbeta CDR3 rearrangement, sequence reads were collapsed and filtered. For each sample, productive Simpson clonality was calculated by taking the square root of Simpson's diversity index across productive rearrangements. TCRdb's version of the immuneACCESS table is confined to in-frame rearrangements and falls short of the full clone set. An unresolved V gene accounts for under half of the shortfall where checked; the remainder is of unknown origin. V and J calls and clone size are as listed in that table; D and trimming were resolved from the DNA. Recorded for this sample are about 240,000 clones; around 88% of them occurred a single time. In total, the top ten clones hold over 9% of the sample.

Points the paper makes about the study in general: Clinical and demographic metadata were provided uncurated, with the amount varying by source and participant.

The receptor's source is an elderly man with acute or convalescent COVID-19. The sample taken for sequencing was peripheral blood.

In nucleotide form, the sequence is TGCGCCAGCAGACATAACCCCACGGGAAATAACTATGGCTACACCTTC. Its translation is CASRHNPTGNNYGYTF. This sequence uses TRBV5-1 and TRBJ1-2; no confident D gene assignment can be made. Reading from cysteine to phenylalanine, the CDR3 counts 16 amino acids. Just CDR3 DNA is preserved here, 48 bases in frame from base 1. The CDR1 and CDR2 encoded by the germline V gene are SGHRS and YFSETQ. V and J are truncated by 5 bases and 1 base respectively, leaving an intervening sequence of 18 bases. With all but the CDR3 taken from the reference TRBV5-1 and TRBJ1-2 genes, the full variable domain is: KAGVTQTPRYLIKTRGQQVTLSCSPISGHRSVSWYQQTPGQGLQFLFEYFSETQRNKGNFPGRFSGRQFSNSRSEMNVSTLELGDSALYLCASRHNPTGNNYGYTFGSGTRLTVV.